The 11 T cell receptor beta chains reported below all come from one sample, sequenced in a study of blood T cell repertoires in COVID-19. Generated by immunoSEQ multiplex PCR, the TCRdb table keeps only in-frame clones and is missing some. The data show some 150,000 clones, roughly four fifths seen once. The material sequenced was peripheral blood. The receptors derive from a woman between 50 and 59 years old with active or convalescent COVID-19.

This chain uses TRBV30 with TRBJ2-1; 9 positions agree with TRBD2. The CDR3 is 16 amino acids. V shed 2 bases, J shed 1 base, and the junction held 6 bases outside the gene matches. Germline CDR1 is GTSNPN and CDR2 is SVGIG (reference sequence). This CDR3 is CAWSSSGAGSYNEQFF. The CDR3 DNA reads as TGTGCCTGGAGTTCTAGCGGGGCGGGGTCCTACAATGAGCAGTTCTTC.

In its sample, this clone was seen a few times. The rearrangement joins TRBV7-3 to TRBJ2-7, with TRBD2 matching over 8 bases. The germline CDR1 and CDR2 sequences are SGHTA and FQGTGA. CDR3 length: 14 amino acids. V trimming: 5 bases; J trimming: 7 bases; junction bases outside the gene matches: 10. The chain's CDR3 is CASSEFGAGEEQYF. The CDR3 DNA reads TGTGCCAGCAGCGAATTTGGAGCGGGGGAGGAGCAGTACTTC. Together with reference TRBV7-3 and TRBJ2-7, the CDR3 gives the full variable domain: GAGVSQTPSNKVTEKGKYVELRCDPISGHTALYWYRQSLGQGPEFLIYFQGTGAADDSGLPNDRFFAVRPEGSVSTLKIQRTERGDSAVYLCASSEFGAGEEQYFGPGTRLTVT.

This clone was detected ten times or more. CDR3 in amino acids: CASSPPQVLNTEAFF. For the CDR3, the DNA is TGTGCCAGCTCACCACCGCAGGTTCTGAACACTGAAGCTTTCTTT. V is TRBV18 and J is TRBJ1-1, with unresolved D. Trimming removed 0 bases at V and 0 bases at J, with 8 bases between. The CDR3 totals 15 residues. The germline V gene encodes CDR1 KGHSH and CDR2 LQKENI.

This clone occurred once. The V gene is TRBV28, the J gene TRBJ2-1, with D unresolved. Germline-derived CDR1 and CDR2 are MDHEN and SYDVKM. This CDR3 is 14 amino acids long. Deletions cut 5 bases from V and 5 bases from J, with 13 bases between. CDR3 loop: CASSRPLGNNEQFF. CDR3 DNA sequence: TGTGCCAGCAGTCGGCCCCTGGGCAACAATGAGCAGTTCTTC.

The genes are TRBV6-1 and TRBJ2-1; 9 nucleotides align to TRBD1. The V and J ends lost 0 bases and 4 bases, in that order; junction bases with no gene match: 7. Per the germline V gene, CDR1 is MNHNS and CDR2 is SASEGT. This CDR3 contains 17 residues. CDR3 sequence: CASSEAVGQGRYNEQFF. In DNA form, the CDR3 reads TGTGCCAGCAGTGAAGCGGTAGGACAGGGGCGGTACAATGAGCAGTTCTTC.

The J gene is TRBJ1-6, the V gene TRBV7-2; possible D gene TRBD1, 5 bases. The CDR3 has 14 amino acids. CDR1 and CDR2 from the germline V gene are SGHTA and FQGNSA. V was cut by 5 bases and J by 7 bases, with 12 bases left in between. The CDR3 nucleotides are TGTGCCAGCAGCCTGACAGTCCGAAATTCACCCCTCCACTTT. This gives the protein CASSLTVRNSPLHF.

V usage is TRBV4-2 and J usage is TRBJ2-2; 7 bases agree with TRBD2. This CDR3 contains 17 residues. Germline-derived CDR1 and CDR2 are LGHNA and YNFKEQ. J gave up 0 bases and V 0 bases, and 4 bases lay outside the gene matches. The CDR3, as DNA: TGTGCCAGCAGCCAAGATGGGAGGGTAGCGAACACCGGGGAGCTGTTTTTT. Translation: CASSQDGRVANTGELFF.

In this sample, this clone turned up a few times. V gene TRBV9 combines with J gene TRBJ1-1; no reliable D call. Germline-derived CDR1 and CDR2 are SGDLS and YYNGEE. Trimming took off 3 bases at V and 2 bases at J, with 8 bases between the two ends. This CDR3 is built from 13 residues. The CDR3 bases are TGTGCCAGCAGCGGCGCGCATAACACTGAAGCTTTCTTT. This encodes CASSGAHNTEAFF.

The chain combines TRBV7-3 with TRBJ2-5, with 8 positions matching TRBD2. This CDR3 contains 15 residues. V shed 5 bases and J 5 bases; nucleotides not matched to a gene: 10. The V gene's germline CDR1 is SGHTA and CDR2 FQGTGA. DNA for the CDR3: TGTGCCAGCAGCCCCTACCACGGGGGGGCGGAGACCCAGTACTTC. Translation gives CASSPYHGGAETQYF.

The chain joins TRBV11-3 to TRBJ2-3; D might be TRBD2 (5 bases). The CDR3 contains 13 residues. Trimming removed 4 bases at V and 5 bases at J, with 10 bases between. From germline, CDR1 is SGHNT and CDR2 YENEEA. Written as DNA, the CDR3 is TGTGCCAGCAGCTCAGGACTGCAAGATACGCAGTATTTT. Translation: CASSSGLQDTQYF.

Here the CDR3 reads CARTDSGIPLHF. The CDR3 nucleotides are TGTGCCCGGACGGACAGCGGAATTCCCCTCCACTTT. The chain joins TRBV30 to TRBJ1-6, with TRBD1 as a possible D gene (6 bases). Germline lookup yields CDR1 GTSNPN and CDR2 SVGIG (reference sequence). Trimming pared 8 bases from V and 13 bases from J, leaving 18 bases between. This CDR3 has 12 amino acids.